The 30 T cell receptor beta chains listed next were all sequenced from one sample in a study of blood T cell repertoires in COVID-19. Some clones are missing from TCRdb's copy, which holds only in-frame ones; the method was immunoSEQ multiplex PCR. The data hold tens of thousands of clones, with approximately 87% observed a single time. Sequenced material: peripheral blood. The receptor source for this set is a man aged 50 to 60 with active COVID-19.

This chain uses TRBV29-1 with TRBJ2-4; 7 positions agree with TRBD1. Germline V lookup: CDR1 SQVTM, CDR2 ANQGSEA. The CDR3 spans 14 residues. CDR3 region: CRKGAALAKNIQYF. CDR3 DNA: TGCAGGAAGGGGGCGGCACTAGCCAAAAACATTCAGTACTTC.

V gene TRBV7-2 combines with J gene TRBJ2-1, with D perhaps matching TRBD2 (6 bases). V lost 1 base and J 0 bases, leaving 13 bases between the germline ends. The CDR3 extends over 17 amino acids. CDR1 SGHTA and CDR2 FQGNSA come from the germline V gene. DNA of the CDR3: TGTGCCAGCAGCTTAGTGGGGACTCCGAGCTCCTACAATGAGCAGTTCTTC. This codes for CASSLVGTPSSYNEQFF.

V and J are TRBV28 and TRBJ2-7; 9 positions agree with TRBD2. Germline V lookup: CDR1 MDHEN, CDR2 SYDVKM. The CDR3 covers 15 residues. Trimming cost V 7 bases and J 5 bases; bases outside gene matches: 12. CDR3 nucleotides: TGTGCCAGCACCCGGGTGATAGCGGGAGCCCACGAGCAGTACTTC. Protein sequence: CASTRVIAGAHEQYF.

The chain is built from TRBV18 and TRBJ2-1; weak D call: TRBD2 (6 bases). The CDR3 has 16 amino acids. Germline V gene sequence: CDR1 KGHSH, CDR2 LQKENI. V lost 3 bases to trimming and J lost 6 bases, with 18 bases between them. This CDR3 reads CASSPLLAGGGNEQFF. CDR3 nucleotide sequence: TGTGCCAGCTCACCGCTACTAGCCGGAGGTGGCAATGAGCAGTTCTTC.

This clone was recorded only once. The CDR3 DNA follows: TGTGCCAGCAGCTCTAGTGGGACACAAGAGACCCAGTACTTC. This encodes CASSSSGTQETQYF. The V call is TRBV11-3, the J call TRBJ2-5; D is perhaps TRBD1 (6 bases). The CDR3 extends over 14 amino acids. The V and J ends lost 4 bases and 2 bases respectively, with 11 bases between them. CDR1 SGHNT and CDR2 YENEEA come from the germline V gene.

The chain couples TRBV2 to TRBJ2-1, with no clear D. CDR3 size: 14 residues. Germline V gene sequence: CDR1 SNHLY, CDR2 FYNNEI. With 4 bases removed from V and 0 bases from J, the gap between germline ends came to 7 bases. The CDR3 loop is CASSVASSYNEQFF. The CDR3 nucleotides read TGTGCCAGCAGTGTCGCTAGCTCCTACAATGAGCAGTTCTTC.

The rearrangement joins TRBV5-6 to TRBJ2-1; the match to TRBD2 covers 7 bases. Germline CDR1 is SGHDT and CDR2 is YYEEEE. V shed 4 bases, J shed 0 bases, and the junction held 10 bases outside the gene matches. This CDR3 spans 17 amino acids. The CDR3 sequence is CASSPHSGSYSYNEQFF. The CDR3 nucleotides are TGTGCCAGCAGCCCCCATAGCGGGTCCTACTCCTACAATGAGCAGTTCTTC.

The genes are TRBV7-2 and TRBJ2-7; 10 nucleotides line up with TRBD2. The V gene end was trimmed by 8 bases and the J gene end by 6 bases; junction bases not matched to a gene: 7. Germline V gives CDR1 SGHTA, CDR2 FQGNSA. This CDR3 has 13 amino acids. The CDR3 spells CASGAGGPREQYF. CDR3 DNA sequence: TGTGCCAGCGGAGCGGGAGGGCCTCGCGAGCAGTACTTC.

This sequence joins TRBV6-5 and TRBJ2-7; TRBD1 matches at 9 bases. The CDR3 is made up of 13 amino acids. With 4 bases clipped from V and 5 bases from J, the junction kept 3 bases outside the gene matches. Germline V gene sequence: CDR1 MNHEY, CDR2 SVGAGI. Written as DNA, the CDR3 is TGTGCCAGCAGTTGGGGACAGGGTGACGAGCAGTACTTC. It specifies CASSWGQGDEQYF.

Only one count was recorded for this clone. The chain recombines TRBV7-2 with TRBJ2-5; D is ambiguous. This CDR3 has 12 residues. Germline values: CDR1 SGHTA, CDR2 FQGNSA. V lost 3 bases to trimming and J lost 4 bases, with 6 bases between them. The CDR3 loop is CASSFMAETQYF. For the CDR3, the DNA is TGTGCCAGCAGCTTCATGGCAGAGACCCAGTACTTC.

The chain uses TRBV28 and TRBJ2-1, with TRBD2 matching over 13 bases. The V gene end was trimmed by 7 bases and the J gene end by 6 bases; junction bases not matched to a gene: 6. Germline CDR1 is MDHEN and CDR2 is SYDVKM. This CDR3 contains 15 residues. The CDR3 sequence is CASTGTSGASNEQFF. CDR3 DNA: TGTGCCAGCACCGGGACTAGCGGGGCCTCCAATGAGCAGTTCTTC.

The chain is built from TRBV21-1 and TRBJ1-3; the D segment call TRBD1 is taken from the table without a DNA check. TRBV21-1 is given as a pseudogene. CDR3 length: 17 amino acids. As DNA, the CDR3 is TGTGCCAGCAGCAAAAATCCAGACAACCACTCTGGAAACACCATATATTTT. This sequence encodes CASSKNPDNHSGNTIYF.

This clone was recorded many times. V and J are TRBV7-2 and TRBJ1-3, with 7 bases matching TRBD1. The CDR3 sequence is 16 residues long. Trimming at V came to 1 base and at J to 3 bases, leaving 6 bases not matched to a gene. Germline CDR1 and CDR2: SGHTA and FQGNSA. CDR3 DNA: TGTGCCAGCAGCTTAGACCAGGGGGGTTTTGGAAACACCATATATTTT. Residues: CASSLDQGGFGNTIYF.

The chain links TRBV7-6 to TRBJ2-1; D gene unclear. Trimming shortened V by 3 bases and J by 6 bases, and 18 bases separated the two germline ends. Germline CDR1 is SGHVS and CDR2 is FNYEAQ. The CDR3 has 16 residues. The CDR3 nucleotides are TGTGCCAGCAGCTTGCTTACTAAATATAGGTCCAATGAGCAGTTCTTC. It translates to CASSLLTKYRSNEQFF.

The rearrangement joins TRBV27 to TRBJ2-1; the match to TRBD1 covers 8 bases. The trim removed 2 bases at V and 8 bases at J, leaving 5 bases unmatched. In germline, CDR1 is MNHEY, CDR2 SMNVEV (reference sequence). This CDR3 comprises 14 residues. The CDR3 spells CASSLVPGGDEQFF. The DNA of the CDR3 is TGTGCCAGCAGTTTAGTCCCAGGGGGCGATGAGCAGTTCTTC.

The chain recombines TRBV9 with TRBJ1-6; possibly TRBD1 for D (5 bases). Trimming cost V 3 bases and J 9 bases, with 13 bases left between them. This CDR3 has 14 residues. CDR1 is SGDLS, CDR2 YYNGEE, per germline. CDR3 amino acids: CASSDQGRGSPLHF. For the CDR3, the DNA is TGTGCCAGCAGCGACCAGGGTAGGGGTTCACCCCTCCACTTT.

The chain joins TRBV7-2 to TRBJ1-5; 7 positions match TRBD1. The length of the CDR3 is 13 residues. With V trimmed by 8 bases and J by 3 bases, 4 bases remained unmatched. The germline V gene has CDR1 SGHTA and CDR2 FQGNSA. The CDR3 loop is CASGGTVNQPQHF. The CDR3 DNA is TGTGCCAGCGGCGGGACAGTCAATCAGCCCCAGCATTTT.

The J gene is TRBJ2-7, the V gene TRBV21-1; the table names TRBD1, a call not compared with the DNA. TRBV21-1 is a pseudogene locus. The CDR3 is 16 residues long. The CDR3: CASSKGRPGGAYEQYF. CDR3 bases: TGTGCCAGCAGCAAAGGTCGGCCAGGGGGCGCGTACGAGCAGTACTTC.

The genes are TRBV11-3 and TRBJ2-7, with D hard to call. This CDR3 comprises 12 residues. Trimming took off 3 bases at V and 5 bases at J, with 8 bases between the two ends. Germline-derived CDR1 and CDR2 are SGHNT and YENEEA. The CDR3 sequence: CASSFVSDEQYF. CDR3 nucleotide sequence: TGTGCCAGCAGCTTCGTTTCGGACGAGCAGTACTTC.

The V gene is TRBV6-5, the J gene TRBJ2-7, with D possibly being TRBD1 (6 bases). The V gene's germline CDR1 is MNHEY and CDR2 SVGAGI. V was cut by 6 bases and J by 3 bases, with 15 bases left in between. The CDR3 consists of 14 residues. The CDR3 bases are TGTGCCAGCAGCCCCCGGGACACTAACTACGAGCAGTACTTC. As protein: CASSPRDTNYEQYF.

V and J are TRBV7-2 and TRBJ1-2, with TRBD1 matching over 7 bases. This CDR3 comprises 15 residues. Germline values: CDR1 SGHTA, CDR2 FQGNSA. V lost 4 bases and J lost 5; bases outside the gene matches: 10. The CDR3 spells CASSSTTTGYYGYTF. CDR3 sequence (DNA): TGTGCCAGCAGCTCCACAACGACAGGGTATTATGGCTACACCTTC.

CDR3 sequence reads: CASSEARQGADTQYF. Written as DNA, the CDR3 is TGTGCCAGCAGTGAAGCGCGACAGGGGGCAGATACGCAGTATTTT. The chain combines TRBV2 with TRBJ2-3, with 9 bases matching TRBD1. V dropped 0 bases and J dropped 4; count of bases not matched to a gene: 2. CDR3 length equals 15 residues. Germline V gives CDR1 SNHLY, CDR2 FYNNEI.

This clone appeared a few times. CDR3 in DNA: TGTGCCAGCAGACGCCTCCGTGACAGGTCATTTAGCAATCAGCCCCAGCATTTT. Amino acids: CASRRLRDRSFSNQPQHF. The rearrangement links TRBV5-8 to TRBJ1-5; weak D call: TRBD1 (6 bases). Per germline, CDR1 SGHTS and CDR2 YDEGEE. Trimming pared 5 bases from V and 0 bases from J, leaving 21 bases between. This CDR3 contains 18 residues.

The chain uses TRBV7-9 and TRBJ1-2, with a tentative D call TRBD1 (5 bases). Trimming removed 5 bases from V and 2 bases from J, with 15 bases in between. The CDR3 extends over 15 amino acids. Per the germline V gene, CDR1 is SEHNR and CDR2 is FQNEAQ (reference sequence). CDR3 loop: CASSPSGGGNYGYTF. Here the CDR3 DNA reads TGTGCCAGCAGCCCTTCGGGGGGAGGGAACTATGGCTACACCTTC.

The chain joins TRBV4-2 to TRBJ2-7, with 14 bases identical to TRBD2. J was trimmed by 7 bases and V by 3 bases; bases with no gene match: 17. The CDR3 contains 19 residues. Germline CDR1 reads LGHNA; CDR2 reads YNFKEQ. CDR3 sequence (DNA): TGTGCCAGCAGCCAGCTACCCCCGGGACTAGCGGGAGAGAGAGAAGAGCAGTACTTC. This gives the protein CASSQLPPGLAGEREEQYF.

The rearrangement uses TRBV29-1 and TRBJ2-7; TRBD1 might be the D (6 bases). The CDR3 runs 12 residues. The germline V gene encodes CDR1 SQVTM and CDR2 ANQGSEA. The V and J ends lost 7 bases and 0 bases respectively, with 10 bases between them. The CDR3 sequence is CSARQDSYEQYF. The CDR3 DNA follows: TGCAGCGCTAGACAGGACTCCTACGAGCAGTACTTC.

CDR3 sequence: CASSQSRMRGGQETQYF. In DNA, the CDR3 is TGTGCCAGCAGTCAAAGTCGGATGCGGGGGGGCCAAGAGACCCAGTACTTC. V is TRBV11-3 and J is TRBJ2-5, with 9 bases aligning to TRBD2. V lost 6 bases, J lost 1 base, and 12 bases stayed unmatched. The length of the CDR3 is 17 residues. CDR1 and CDR2 (germline): SGHNT, YENEEA.

This clone was seen a few times. The genes are TRBV19 and TRBJ2-7; D call uncertain. Germline V lookup: CDR1 LNHDA, CDR2 SQIVND (reference sequence). Trimming removed 9 bases at V and 5 bases at J, with 26 bases between. The CDR3 covers 16 residues. CDR3 protein: CARPSSAWAVRNEQYF. The CDR3 DNA reads TGTGCCAGACCCAGTTCCGCCTGGGCTGTAAGGAACGAGCAGTACTTC.

The rearrangement uses TRBV3-1 (or the pseudogene TRBV3-2) and TRBJ1-4; D is perhaps TRBD1 (5 bases). V was shortened by 3 bases and J by 4 bases, with 12 bases between the two germline ends. From germline, CDR1 is LGHDT and CDR2 YNNKEL (reference sequence). The CDR3 is 15 residues long. The CDR3 nucleotides read TGTGCCAGCAGCCAGGCCGACAGCTATAATGAAAAACTGTTTTTT. Protein sequence: CASSQADSYNEKLFF.

J is TRBJ2-2 and V is TRBV7-9; D remains ambiguous. This CDR3 has 13 amino acids. CDR1 and CDR2 (germline): SEHNR, FQNEAQ (reference sequence). The ends were cut back, 4 bases at V and 2 bases at J, with 5 bases in the middle. The CDR3: CASSWLNTGELFF. CDR3 in DNA: TGTGCCAGCAGCTGGCTCAACACCGGGGAGCTGTTTTTT. The whole variable domain, remainder taken from reference TRBV7-9 and TRBJ2-2, is DTGVSQNPRHKITKRGQNVTFRCDPISEHNRLYWYRQTLGQGPEFLTYFQNEAQLEKSRLLSDRFSAERPKGSFSTLEIQRTEQGDSAMYLCASSWLNTGELFFGEGSRLTVL.